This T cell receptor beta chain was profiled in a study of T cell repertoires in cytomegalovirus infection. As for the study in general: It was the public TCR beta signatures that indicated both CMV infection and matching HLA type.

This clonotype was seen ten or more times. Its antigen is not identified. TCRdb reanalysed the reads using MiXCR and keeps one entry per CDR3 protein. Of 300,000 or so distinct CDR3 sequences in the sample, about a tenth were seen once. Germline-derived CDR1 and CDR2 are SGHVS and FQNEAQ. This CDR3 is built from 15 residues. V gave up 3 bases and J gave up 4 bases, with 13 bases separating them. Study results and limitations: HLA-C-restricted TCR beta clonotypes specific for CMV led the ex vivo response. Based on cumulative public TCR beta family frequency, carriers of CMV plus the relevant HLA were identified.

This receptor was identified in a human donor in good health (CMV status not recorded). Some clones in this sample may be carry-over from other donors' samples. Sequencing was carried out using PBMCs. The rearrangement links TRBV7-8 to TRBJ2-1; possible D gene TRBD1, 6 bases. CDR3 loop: CASSFRQEPYNEQFF. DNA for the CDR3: TGTGCCAGCAGCTTTCGACAGGAACCATACAATGAGCAGTTCTTC.